This T cell receptor beta chain emerged from a study of response to subunit inactivated influenza vaccine. Study conclusions and caveats: Authors suggested each seasonal flu vaccination may recruit only limited numbers of new T cells.

CDR1 and CDR2 from the germline V gene are DFQATT and SNEGSKA (reference sequence). Trimming took 3 bases from V and 3 from J, leaving 7 bases between them. The CDR3 has 12 amino acids. TCRdb recomputed calls from the RT-PCR reads with MiXCR, one row per CDR3 protein. The table includes some 480,000 distinct CDR3 sequences, approximately 10% detected once. This clonotype was picked up a small number of times. Its antigen is not identified. The sequence was obtained from a man over 45 who received an inactivated influenza vaccine. The genes are TRBV20-1 and TRBJ2-3; D call uncertain. The sequenced sample was PBMCs from blood, obtained roughly 47 days after vaccination. This CDR3 reads CSARGMTDTQYF. In DNA form, the CDR3 reads TGCAGTGCTAGGGGGATGACAGATACGCAGTATTTT.